These 28 T cell receptor beta chains came from one sample sequenced in a study of response to subunit inactivated influenza vaccine. Using its own MiXCR run on the RT-PCR reads, TCRdb lists one record per CDR3 protein. Here the sample spans approximately 500,000 distinct CDR3 sequences, over 10% being singletons. The specimen was PBMCs from blood, collected roughly 45 days after vaccination. Receptor source: a man between 45 and 60 years old who received an inactivated influenza vaccine.

CDR3 in amino acids: CASSQEANVQETQYF. The CDR3, as DNA: TGCGCCAGCAGCCAAGAGGCGAACGTCCAAGAGACCCAGTACTTC. The V and J genes are TRBV4-1 and TRBJ2-5; the D is unclear. There are 15 residues in the CDR3. The germline V and J ends were trimmed by 0 bases and 1 base, with 9 bases remaining between them. Germline V lookup: CDR1 MGHRA, CDR2 YSYEKL.

The chain joins TRBV15 to TRBJ2-7; the match to TRBD2 covers 11 bases. J lost 5 bases, V lost 0 bases, and 3 bases had no gene match. Germline CDR1 and CDR2: LNHNV and YYDKDF (reference sequence). There are 15 residues in the CDR3. CDR3 loop: CATSRDIAGGNEQYF. The CDR3 nucleotides are TGTGCCACCAGCAGAGACATAGCGGGAGGGAACGAGCAGTACTTC.

V and J are TRBV4-3 and TRBJ1-2, with D possibly TRBD1 on 5 matching bases. Trimming left V 3 bases short and J 2 bases short, with 25 bases between. The germline CDR1 and CDR2 sequences are LGHNA and YSLEER. This CDR3 contains 19 residues. The CDR3 DNA follows: TGCGCCAGCAGCCACGACCCGGAAAGACAGTCAGCTACAAACTATGGCTACACCTTC. It codes for CASSHDPERQSATNYGYTF.

J is TRBJ2-7 and V is TRBV12-3 or TRBV12-4, with 8 positions matching TRBD1. The CDR3 is 14 amino acids. Germline trimming cut 6 bases from V and 5 bases from J; bases unmatched to any gene: 9. CDR3 bases: TGTGCCAGCAGCGAGACCCCAGGGGGCCACGAGCAGTACTTC. Amino acids: CASSETPGGHEQYF.

This clonotype was counted at least ten times. This chain connects TRBV7-8 to TRBJ2-1; the match to TRBD1 covers 9 bases. CDR1 is SGHVS and CDR2 is FQNEAQ in the germline V gene. V lost 3 bases and J lost 9; bases outside the gene matches: 9. The CDR3 is made up of 15 amino acids. CDR3 in amino acids: CASSFQDRGMGEQFF. The CDR3 bases are TGTGCCAGCAGCTTCCAGGACAGGGGAATGGGTGAGCAGTTCTTC.

This clonotype was seen ten or more times. This sequence joins TRBV14 and TRBJ2-3; TRBD1 might be the D (5 bases). This CDR3 is built from 15 residues. Germline loops: CDR1 SGHDN, CDR2 FVKESK. Trimming cost V 4 bases and J 0 bases, with 11 bases left between them. The CDR3 protein is CASSRQLASTDTQYF. The CDR3 nucleotides read TGTGCCAGCAGCCGACAGTTGGCTAGCACAGATACGCAGTATTTT.

Only a few counts were recorded for this clonotype. V usage is TRBV6-2 or TRBV6-3 and J usage is TRBJ2-2, with 13 bases that match TRBD2. V lost 7 bases, J lost 1 base, and 9 bases stayed unmatched. CDR3 length: 18 amino acids. Germline V gives CDR1 MNHEY, CDR2 SVGEGT. CDR3 residues: CASTFGTSGERNTGELFF. The CDR3 DNA reads TGTGCCAGCACCTTCGGGACTAGCGGGGAGAGGAACACCGGGGAGCTGTTTTTT.

The rearrangement joins TRBV5-6 to TRBJ1-1, with TRBD1 matching 9 bases. Germline assignment: CDR1 SGHDT and CDR2 YYEEEE. V gave up 5 bases and J gave up 5 bases; unmatched junction bases: 7. The CDR3 has 14 residues. The chain's CDR3 is CASRPGQGYTEAFF. CDR3 bases: TGTGCCAGCAGGCCTGGACAGGGGTATACTGAAGCTTTCTTT. The full variable domain, completed using reference TRBV5-6 and TRBJ1-1, is DAGVTQSPTHLIKTRGQQVTLRCSPKSGHDTVSWYQQALGQGPQFIFQYYEEEERQRGNFPDRFSGHQFPNYSSELNVNALLLGDSALYLCASRPGQGYTEAFFGQGTRLTVV.

The table lists this clonotype with a few counts. The chain couples TRBV12-3 or TRBV12-4 to TRBJ2-5; D remains ambiguous. The V end was cut by 3 bases, the J end by 3 bases, with 8 bases between. CDR3 length: 13 residues. CDR3 sequence: CASSFLEKETQYF. CDR3 nucleotides: TGTGCCAGCAGTTTTTTAGAAAAAGAGACCCAGTACTTC.

This chain joins TRBV7-7 and TRBJ2-3, with 7 bases identical to TRBD1. V shed 5 bases, J shed 4 bases, and the junction held 12 bases outside the gene matches. This CDR3 is 16 amino acids long. Germline values: CDR1 SSHAT, CDR2 FNYEAQ (reference sequence). The DNA of the CDR3 is TGTGCCAGCAGCAACGCCAACAGGGGAGCTTCAGATACGCAGTATTTT. The encoded protein is CASSNANRGASDTQYF.

The table lists this clonotype with a few counts. This chain links TRBV5-1 with TRBJ2-7; no reliable D call. V lost 5 bases and J lost 7, with 10 bases in between. CDR3 length: 11 amino acids. Germline CDR1 reads SGHRS; CDR2 reads YFSETQ. CDR3 residues: CASRDGWEQYF. CDR3 nucleotide sequence: TGCGCCAGCAGGGACGGCTGGGAGCAGTACTTC.

This clonotype was counted many times. The chain recombines TRBV9 with TRBJ1-3; D uncertain. The length of the CDR3 is 14 residues. Trimming removed 2 bases from V and 1 base from J, with 7 bases in between. CDR1 is SGDLS, CDR2 YYNGEE, per germline. This chain's CDR3 is CASSVSGSGNTIYF. CDR3 bases: TGTGCCAGCAGCGTTTCGGGGTCTGGAAACACCATATATTTT.

This chain joins TRBV20-1 and TRBJ2-7; 11 nucleotides line up with TRBD2. From germline, CDR1 is DFQATT and CDR2 SNEGSKA (reference sequence). CDR3 length equals 14 residues. The V and J ends lost 6 bases and 6 bases, in that order; junction bases with no gene match: 10. The CDR3 protein is CSATDVLAGGEQYF. DNA for the CDR3: TGCAGTGCCACCGATGTTCTAGCGGGAGGCGAGCAGTACTTC.

This clonotype turned up a few times. V and J are TRBV11-1 and TRBJ2-3; D is undetermined. V gave up 1 base and J gave up 7 bases, with 9 bases separating them. Per germline, CDR1 SGHAT and CDR2 FQDESV (reference sequence). The length of the CDR3 is 13 residues. DNA for the CDR3: TGTGCCAGCAGCTTAGAGACTCAAAATACGCAGTATTTT. This gives the protein CASSLETQNTQYF.

The chain carries TRBV18 and TRBJ2-6; D is perhaps TRBD1 (6 bases). V lost 2 bases and J lost 0, with 17 bases in between. This CDR3 spans 19 amino acids. The germline V gene has CDR1 KGHSH and CDR2 LQKENI. CDR3 region: CASSPYSWTERSGANVLTF. In DNA, the CDR3 is TGTGCCAGCTCACCATATTCTTGGACAGAACGCTCTGGGGCCAACGTCCTGACTTTC.

This clonotype was seen more than once but under ten times. This chain links TRBV18 with TRBJ2-1, with 7 bases matching TRBD2. CDR3 length: 17 residues. Germline CDR1 KGHSH, CDR2 LQKENI. V lost 0 bases and J lost 5; bases outside the gene matches: 10. The CDR3 loop reads CASSPPTLARGDNEQFF. The CDR3, as DNA: TGTGCCAGCTCACCACCGACACTAGCGAGAGGTGACAATGAGCAGTTCTTC.

Many counts were recorded for this clonotype. The chain carries TRBV11-2 and TRBJ2-5; a weak D match, TRBD1 (6 bases). CDR3 length equals 16 residues. V was clipped by 5 bases and J by 5 bases, with 21 bases between them. Germline loops: CDR1 SGHAT, CDR2 FQNNGV. CDR3 coding DNA: TGTGCCAGCAGCAGTCGTCAACAGGGAAGAAGTGAGACCCAGTACTTC. Encoded protein: CASSSRQQGRSETQYF. The full variable domain, with the rest looked up from reference TRBV11-2 and TRBJ2-5, is EAGVAQSPRYKIIEKRQSVAFWCNPISGHATLYWYQQILGQGPKLLIQFQNNGVVDDSQLPKDRFSAERLKGVDSTLKIQPAKLEDSAVYLCASSSRQQGRSETQYFGPGTRLLVL.

This clonotype was observed at least ten times. This chain connects TRBV12-3 or TRBV12-4 to TRBJ1-4; 7 nucleotides agree with TRBD1. J gave up 5 bases and V 4 bases, and 7 bases lay outside the gene matches. The length of the CDR3 is 15 residues. CDR3 coding DNA: TGTGCCAGCAGTTCGCCGGGACAGAGAAATGAAAAACTGTTTTTT. It is translated as CASSSPGQRNEKLFF.

This sequence joins TRBV20-1 and TRBJ1-1, with a tentative D call TRBD1 (6 bases). CDR3 length equals 14 residues. Germline V gene data show CDR1 as DFQATT and CDR2 as SNEGSKA (reference sequence). The V and J ends lost 6 bases and 5 bases respectively, with 19 bases between them. CDR3 DNA: TGCAGTGCCACGACCCTGGGGGCAGGGACTGAAGCTTTCTTT. It codes for CSATTLGAGTEAFF.

This clonotype was found a few times. The rearrangement uses TRBV25-1 and TRBJ1-3; the D is unclear. CDR3 length: 15 residues. Trimming removed 6 bases from V and 1 base from J, with 13 bases in between. From germline, CDR1 is MGHDK and CDR2 SYGVNS. Here the CDR3 reads CASRIEGQSGNTIYF. CDR3 in DNA: TGTGCCAGCAGGATTGAAGGCCAGTCTGGAAACACCATATATTTT.

The chain employs TRBV6-5 and TRBJ2-7; D may correspond to TRBD1 or TRBD2 (6 bases each). Germline V gene lookup returns CDR1 MNHEY and CDR2 SVGAGI. CDR3 length: 14 amino acids. V was clipped by 2 bases and J by 2 bases, with 10 bases between them. CDR3 protein: CASSYGGTTYEQYF. The CDR3 region has the DNA TGTGCCAGCAGTTACGGCGGGACAACCTACGAGCAGTACTTC.

Ten or more counts support this clonotype. The chain carries TRBV6-1 and TRBJ2-7; 10 nucleotides match TRBD1. The V segment lost 6 bases and the J segment 5 bases; nucleotides outside the gene matches: 4. The germline V gene encodes CDR1 MNHNS and CDR2 SASEGT. CDR3 length: 13 amino acids. CDR3: CASRRQGADEQYF. CDR3 nucleotide sequence: TGTGCCAGCAGGAGACAGGGGGCCGACGAGCAGTACTTC.

This clonotype was found a few times. The V and J genes are TRBV10-3 and TRBJ2-1; 12 positions match TRBD2. Per the germline V gene, CDR1 is ENHRY and CDR2 is SYGVKD. V shed 6 bases, J shed 6 bases, and the junction held 6 bases outside the gene matches. The CDR3 has 15 residues. The CDR3 nucleotides are TGTGCCATCAGGCTCGGGACTAGCGGGTCCAATGAGCAGTTCTTC. The encoded protein is CAIRLGTSGSNEQFF.

Many counts were recorded for this clonotype. The chain carries TRBV29-1 and TRBJ2-1, with 10 nucleotides matching TRBD2. The ends lost 7 bases at V and 7 bases at J; junction bases unmatched: 7. Per the germline V gene, CDR1 is SQVTM and CDR2 is ANQGSEA. The length of the CDR3 is 13 residues. The chain's CDR3 is CSGGLARWNEQFF. As DNA, the CDR3 is TGCAGCGGGGGACTAGCGAGATGGAATGAGCAGTTCTTC.

The table lists this clonotype with many counts. This chain connects TRBV7-9 to TRBJ2-5; 8 nucleotides agree with TRBD1. Germline-derived CDR1 and CDR2 are SEHNR and FQNEAQ (reference sequence). There are 14 residues in the CDR3. V gave up 5 bases and J gave up 3 bases; unmatched junction bases: 5. CDR3 sequence: CASSTSTGEETQYF. In DNA, the CDR3 is TGTGCCAGCAGCACCTCGACAGGGGAAGAGACCCAGTACTTC.

The CDR3 protein is CASSLLPYGSGANVLTF. The CDR3 DNA reads as TGTGCCAGCAGTTTATTGCCATACGGCTCTGGGGCCAACGTCCTGACTTTC. V usage is TRBV12-3 or TRBV12-4 and J usage is TRBJ2-6, with D unresolved. The V end lost 2 bases, the J end lost 0 bases, and 11 bases lay between the germline ends. This CDR3 spans 17 amino acids.

This chain links TRBV7-2 with TRBJ2-5; 8 nucleotides agree with TRBD2. This CDR3 is 15 amino acids long. The ends lost 3 bases at V and 7 bases at J; junction bases unmatched: 10. Germline CDR1 and CDR2: SGHTA and FQGNSA. CDR3 in amino acids: CASSFIALAEGTQYF. The CDR3 DNA follows: TGTGCCAGCAGCTTCATCGCACTAGCGGAGGGGACCCAGTACTTC.

The genes are TRBV20-1 and TRBJ2-1, with 8 positions matching TRBD2. V was clipped by 6 bases and J by 1 base; unmatched bases: 8. The CDR3 loop spans 15 amino acids. CDR1 and CDR2 from the germline V gene are DFQATT and SNEGSKA (reference sequence). The CDR3 reads CSARPTSGSYNEQFF. The CDR3 nucleotides are TGCAGTGCCCGGCCTACTAGCGGATCCTACAATGAGCAGTTCTTC.